This T cell receptor beta chain was sequenced during a study of beta chain features in type 1 diabetes. Study-wide results and limits: The cDNA sequencing approach could over-represent high-TCR-expressing cells. Across all four CD4+ subsets, people with type 1 diabetes showed modestly shorter TCRB CDR3s. Patients' naive, central memory and regulatory TCRB repertoires appeared more alike than those of healthy donors.

Using CD45RO/CCR7/CD25/CD127/CD95/CD27, CD4+ naive, central memory, regulatory and stem cell-like memory cells were sorted. The authors reverse transcribed all of the isolated RNA, so sequencing captured expressed TCRB transcripts. Sequencing was performed with immunoSEQ multiplex PCR; in TCRdb, only in-frame clones are kept and a portion is missing. Altogether 300,000 to 400,000 clones are present, 13% being singletons, with the ten largest covering about 0.015%. Worth noting for this clone: The antigen is not known.

Looked up from germline, CDR1 is GTSNPN and CDR2 is SVGIG (reference sequence). With 4 bases clipped from V and 4 bases from J, the junction kept 13 bases outside the gene matches. The CDR3 totals 16 residues. Sequenced: naive CD4+ T cells from blood. The genes are TRBV30 and TRBJ2-1, with 7 bases fitting TRBD1. The sequence derives from a woman between 18 and 29 years old with type 1 diabetes. For the CDR3, the DNA is TGTGCCTGGACTTCCATGGGGCAGGGGGTTTACAATGAGCAGTTCTTC. This codes for CAWTSMGQGVYNEQFF.